These 24 T cell receptor beta chains share one sample of origin, sequenced in a study of T cell responses to AZD1222 COVID-19 vaccine (dated by TCRdb to about 2021). Read against the paper, the sample's time point label means: baseline before first vaccination. Receptor libraries were prepared by the immunoSEQ multiplex PCR assay. Drawn from immuneACCESS, this table holds only the in-frame rearrangements with V and J called that TCRdb kept. Clones are partly lost; checked studies trace under half to an unresolved V gene and leave the rest unexplained. The sample table shows 110,000 to 150,000 clones, and about 90% are seen once. Under 3.5% of the sample is in the top ten clones. The sample in question was peripheral blood, obtained on day 0 of AZD1222 vaccination. These receptors all come from an adult in good health.

This clone was seen a single time. This chain connects TRBV6-2 or TRBV6-3 to TRBJ2-2; 8 bases fit TRBD2. Germline assignment: CDR1 MNHEY and CDR2 SVGEGT. V was pared by 0 bases and J by 4 bases, with 7 bases of the junction left unmatched. This CDR3 contains 17 residues. The CDR3 DNA reads TGTGCCAGCAGTTACTCGATGGCGGGAGGCAGCACCGGGGAGCTGTTTTTT. Translated, it gives CASSYSMAGGSTGELFF.

This rearrangement joins TRBV2 to TRBJ1-6, with D hard to call. V lost 9 bases and J lost 7, with 13 bases in between. This CDR3 is built from 13 residues. Germline CDR1 reads SNHLY; CDR2 reads FYNNEI. CDR3 sequence (DNA): TGTGCCAGGCGCCGGGCCGTCAATTCACCCCTCCACTTT. It yields the protein CARRRAVNSPLHF. Drawing the rest from reference TRBV2 and TRBJ1-6, the complete variable domain is EPEVTQTPSHQVTQMGQEVILRCVPISNHLYFYWYRQILGQKVEFLVSFYNNEISEKSEIFDDQFSVERPDGSNFTLKIRSTKLEDSAMYFCARRRAVNSPLHFGNGTRLTVT.

The chain couples TRBV24-1 to TRBJ2-3; TRBD2 agrees at 14 bases. Per the germline V gene, CDR1 is KGHDR and CDR2 is SFDVKD. V dropped 4 bases and J dropped 5; count of bases not matched to a gene: 4. The CDR3 runs 16 residues. The CDR3 nucleotides read TGTGCCACCAGTGACCCGGGACTAGCGGGAGAAGATACGCAGTATTTT. This translates into CATSDPGLAGEDTQYF.

In its sample, this clone was seen once. The V and J genes are TRBV7-2 and TRBJ1-1; the D is unclear. V shed 4 bases and J shed 7 bases, with 10 bases lying between them. This CDR3 spans 12 amino acids. Germline V gene data show CDR1 as SGHTA and CDR2 as FQGNSA. The CDR3 loop reads CASSSGGYEAFF. In DNA form, the CDR3 reads TGTGCCAGCAGCTCCGGCGGGTATGAAGCTTTCTTT.

The chain combines TRBV7-9 with TRBJ2-2, with D perhaps TRBD2 (6 bases). V was cut by 1 base and J by 1 base, with 10 bases left in between. Germline V gives CDR1 SEHNR, CDR2 FQNEAQ (reference sequence). The CDR3 is 16 amino acids. The CDR3 spells CASSLGGAENTGELFF. CDR3 DNA: TGTGCCAGCAGCTTAGGCGGGGCCGAGAACACCGGGGAGCTGTTTTTT.

J is TRBJ2-7 and V is TRBV18; D remains unclear. The CDR3 has 15 amino acids. V was cut by 0 bases and J by 0 bases, with 9 bases left in between. Per the germline V gene, CDR1 is KGHSH and CDR2 is LQKENI. This CDR3 reads CASSPPSRDSYEQYF. The CDR3 DNA sequence: TGTGCCAGCTCACCACCGTCGAGAGACTCCTACGAGCAGTACTTC. Full variable domain (missing parts from reference TRBV18 and TRBJ2-7): NAGVMQNPRHLVRRRGQEARLRCSPMKGHSHVYWYRQLPEEGLKFMVYLQKENIIDESGMPKERFSAEFPKEGPSILRIQQVVRGDSAAYFCASSPPSRDSYEQYFGPGTRLTVT.

The rearrangement joins TRBV5-4 to TRBJ2-7; 9 positions match TRBD2. Unmatched junction bases numbered 12, after V lost 2 bases and J lost 6 bases. CDR3 size: 16 residues. Germline CDR1 is SGHNT and CDR2 is YYREEE (reference sequence). CDR3 residues: CASSFGGGRALSEQYF. CDR3 sequence (DNA): TGTGCCAGCAGCTTTGGGGGCGGGAGGGCCCTCAGCGAGCAGTACTTC.

This sequence joins TRBV30 and TRBJ1-3; D uncertain. Germline V gene sequence: CDR1 GTSNPN, CDR2 SVGIG (reference sequence). This CDR3 region has 13 residues. Between the trimmed V and J ends, which lost 3 bases and 4 bases, there was a span of 10 bases. CDR3 nucleotides: TGTGCCTGGAGCTCAGTCCGGGGAAACACCATATATTTT. Translation: CAWSSVRGNTIYF.

The gene calls are TRBV11-3 and TRBJ2-2; D gene ambiguous. Germline-derived CDR1 and CDR2 are SGHNT and YENEEA. With 5 bases removed from V and 5 bases from J, the gap between germline ends came to 6 bases. The CDR3 spans 12 residues. CDR3 in amino acids: CASSLGTGELFF. The CDR3 DNA sequence: TGTGCCAGCAGCCTCGGTACCGGGGAGCTGTTTTTT.

The V and J genes are TRBV30 and TRBJ2-5; either TRBD1 or TRBD2 may fit D (5 bases each). Germline assignment: CDR1 GTSNPN and CDR2 SVGIG (reference sequence). Trimming cost V 8 bases and J 2 bases, with 12 bases left between them. This CDR3 is 12 amino acids long. CDR3 protein: CAPPGTQETQYF. CDR3 sequence (DNA): TGTGCCCCTCCCGGGACGCAAGAGACCCAGTACTTC.

This chain uses TRBV28 with TRBJ1-1, with TRBD1 as a possible D gene (6 bases). V was shortened by 4 bases and J by 0 bases, with 12 bases between the two germline ends. The germline V gene has CDR1 MDHEN and CDR2 SYDVKM. This CDR3 contains 15 residues. CDR3 region: CASSSGEGMNTEAFF. CDR3 nucleotide sequence: TGTGCCAGCAGTTCAGGGGAAGGGATGAACACTGAAGCTTTCTTT.

This chain links TRBV15 with TRBJ2-6; D possibly corresponds to TRBD1 (6 bases). This CDR3 is 17 amino acids long. Germline CDR1 and CDR2: LNHNV and YYDKDF (reference sequence). V shed 3 bases and J shed 0 bases, with 12 bases lying between them. The CDR3 coding sequence is TGTGCCACCAGCAGTGCAGGGGCGTACTCTGGGGCCAACGTCCTGACTTTC. It is translated as CATSSAGAYSGANVLTF.

This clone was seen only once. V and J are TRBV4-3 and TRBJ1-1; tentatively, D is TRBD1 (6 bases). Trimming removed 1 base at V and 4 bases at J, with 13 bases between. Per the germline V gene, CDR1 is LGHNA and CDR2 is YSLEER. This CDR3 has 15 amino acids. CDR3 residues: CASSQGAVGGTEAFF. The CDR3 DNA is TGCGCCAGCAGCCAAGGAGCAGTAGGGGGCACTGAAGCTTTCTTT.

This chain connects TRBV6-4 to TRBJ2-3; TRBD2 matches 12 bases. This CDR3 comprises 15 residues. J was trimmed by 6 bases and V by 4 bases; bases with no gene match: 5. CDR1 is MRHNA, CDR2 SNTAGT, per germline. The CDR3 nucleotides are TGTGCCAGCAGTGCCCAGACTAGCGGGAGTGATACGCAGTATTTT. Residues: CASSAQTSGSDTQYF.

Regarding this clone: At one boundary the junction diverges from the germline segment, which might be a read error. V gene TRBV7-9 combines with J gene TRBJ1-1; possibly TRBD1 for D (6 bases). This CDR3 comprises 14 residues. CDR1 is SEHNR and CDR2 is FQNEAQ in the germline V gene (reference sequence). The CDR3 spells CASSLGQMNTEAFF. CDR3 coding DNA: TGTGCCAGCAGTTTAGGACAGATGAACACTGAAGCTTTCTTT.

The rearrangement joins TRBV2 to TRBJ1-2; tentative D call: TRBD1 (5 bases). Germline lookup yields CDR1 SNHLY and CDR2 FYNNEI. This CDR3 comprises 14 residues. V was clipped by 11 bases and J by 7 bases, with 23 bases between them. CDR3 DNA: TGTGCCGGAACCAACGGGGGTTTCATTAGTGGCTACACCTTC. Encoded protein: CAGTNGGFISGYTF. Using reference TRBV2 and TRBJ1-2 for the parts outside the CDR3, the full variable domain is EPEVTQTPSHQVTQMGQEVILRCVPISNHLYFYWYRQILGQKVEFLVSFYNNEISEKSEIFDDQFSVERPDGSNFTLKIRSTKLEDSAMYFCAGTNGGFISGYTFGSGTRLTVV.

V is TRBV4-2 and J is TRBJ1-5; a possible D gene is TRBD1 (6 bases). Germline-derived CDR1 and CDR2 are LGHNA and YNFKEQ. The CDR3 is 16 amino acids. V was pared by 0 bases and J by 0 bases, with 9 bases between. CDR3 DNA sequence: TGTGCCAGCAGCCAAGACGACAGGTATAGCAATCAGCCCCAGCATTTT. Encoded protein: CASSQDDRYSNQPQHF.

The V and J genes are TRBV9 and TRBJ1-2; D is perhaps TRBD1 (5 bases). Germline lookup yields CDR1 SGDLS and CDR2 YYNGEE. V was shortened by 4 bases and J by 7 bases, with 20 bases between the two germline ends. The CDR3 has 15 residues. For the CDR3, the DNA is TGTGCCAGCAGCCCCCAGGAGGGACCTAGGGTTGGCTACACCTTC. This sequence encodes CASSPQEGPRVGYTF.

This chain uses TRBV11-2 with TRBJ2-1; weak D call: TRBD2 (5 bases). Germline CDR1 and CDR2: SGHAT and FQNNGV. CDR3 length equals 15 residues. V lost 2 bases and J lost 7, with 15 bases in between. The DNA of the CDR3 is TGTGCCAGCAGCTTACAAGGGAGCGGAAGGAATGAGCAGTTCTTC. It translates to CASSLQGSGRNEQFF.

This sequence joins TRBV18 and TRBJ1-1, with D tentatively TRBD1 (5 bases). Per the germline V gene, CDR1 is KGHSH and CDR2 is LQKENI. V lost 6 bases to trimming and J lost 4 bases, with 12 bases between them. There are 13 residues in the CDR3. The CDR3: CASSADSSTEAFF. The CDR3 DNA follows: TGTGCCAGCTCTGCCGACAGTTCCACTGAAGCTTTCTTT.

The chain uses TRBV10-2 and TRBJ1-2; D ambiguous. Germline assignment: CDR1 WSHSY and CDR2 SAAADI. The CDR3 runs 13 residues. Between the trimmed V and J ends, which lost 7 bases and 0 bases, there was a span of 9 bases. DNA for the CDR3: TGCGCCAGCACCTTGGACCCTAACTATGGCTACACCTTC. Amino acid sequence: CASTLDPNYGYTF.

The J gene is TRBJ2-7, the V gene TRBV7-9, with D possibly being TRBD1 (6 bases). Germline CDR1 reads SEHNR; CDR2 reads FQNEAQ (reference sequence). The CDR3 has 17 amino acids. Trimming cost V 1 base and J 3 bases, with 19 bases left between them. CDR3: CASSLGVRDTLGYEQYF. In nucleotides, the CDR3 is TGTGCCAGCAGCTTAGGGGTCAGGGACACCCTGGGCTACGAGCAGTACTTC.

This clone was seen only once. The chain couples TRBV2 to TRBJ1-3; D gene ambiguous. CDR3 length: 12 residues. Germline loops: CDR1 SNHLY, CDR2 FYNNEI. Trimming shortened V by 8 bases and J by 0 bases, and 5 bases separated the two germline ends. The CDR3 DNA reads TGTGCCAGCGCATACTCTGGAAACACCATATATTTT. It codes for CASAYSGNTIYF.

The chain recombines TRBV5-4 with TRBJ2-1; D gene ambiguous. CDR1 SGHNT and CDR2 YYREEE come from the germline V gene (reference sequence). V shed 1 base and J shed 6 bases, with 8 bases lying between them. This CDR3 region has 13 residues. CDR3 region: CASSLYFVNEQFF. CDR3 DNA sequence: TGTGCCAGCAGCTTGTACTTCGTCAATGAGCAGTTCTTC.